These 14 T cell receptor beta chains share one sample of origin, sequenced in a study of blood T cell repertoires in COVID-19. The repertoire was sequenced with immunoSEQ multiplex PCR; TCRdb's copy has only in-frame clones and lacks some. The data contain 300,000 to 400,000 clones, roughly 85% of them singletons. The sequencing sample was made of PBMCs or T cells enriched from blood (not recorded which). The receptors were gathered from a middle-aged woman with acute COVID-19.

The chain links TRBV20-1 to TRBJ1-1; D not certain. Germline V gene data show CDR1 as DFQATT and CDR2 as SNEGSKA (reference sequence). V lost 3 bases, J lost 1 base, and 12 bases lay in between. The CDR3 length is 14 residues. CDR3 region: CSASDPLSNTEAFF. The CDR3 DNA follows: TGCAGTGCTAGTGACCCGCTATCGAACACTGAAGCTTTCTTT.

This clone was found once. This rearrangement joins TRBV5-4 to TRBJ1-2; 7 bases are shared with TRBD1. Germline-derived CDR1 and CDR2 are SGHNT and YYREEE (reference sequence). Trimming took 4 bases from V and 6 from J; bases not matched to a gene: 12. The length of the CDR3 is 15 residues. The CDR3 region has the DNA TGTGCCAGCAGCCGAAACAGGGGAGATTTGGATGGCTACACCTTC. It specifies CASSRNRGDLDGYTF. Together with reference TRBV5-4 and TRBJ1-2, the CDR3 gives the full variable domain: ETGVTQSPTHLIKTRGQQVTLRCSSQSGHNTVSWYQQALGQGPQFIFQYYREEENGRGNFPPRFSGLQFPNYSSELNVNALELDDSALYLCASSRNRGDLDGYTFGSGTRLTVV.

The chain has TRBV6-1 and TRBJ2-5; unclear D gene. Trimming left V 6 bases short and J 3 bases short, with 17 bases between. This CDR3 has 15 residues. Germline loops: CDR1 MNHNS, CDR2 SASEGT. CDR3 in DNA: TGTGCCAGCAGCCTAATCTCGGAGTGGGAAGAGACCCAGTACTTC. Translated: CASSLISEWEETQYF.

The J gene is TRBJ2-6, the V gene TRBV4-3; a possible D gene is TRBD2 (5 bases). V was cut by 1 base and J by 2 bases, with 9 bases left in between. CDR3 size: 16 residues. Germline V CDR1 and CDR2: LGHNA, YSLEER. The CDR3 DNA sequence: TGCGCCAGCAGCCAAGTGGCGGGTACTGGGGCCAACGTCCTGACTTTC. Protein product: CASSQVAGTGANVLTF.

The chain links TRBV18 to TRBJ1-1, with a possible D match to TRBD1 (5 bases). V lost 6 bases, J lost 0 bases, and 8 bases lay in between. CDR3 length: 13 amino acids. Germline V gives CDR1 KGHSH, CDR2 LQKENI. CDR3 DNA: TGTGCCAGCTCGGGGCAAGTGAACACTGAAGCTTTCTTT. Protein sequence: CASSGQVNTEAFF.

The chain is built from TRBV5-1 and TRBJ1-6; 7 nucleotides match TRBD1. Trimming took 0 bases from V and 10 from J; bases not matched to a gene: 7. The CDR3 sequence is 15 residues long. Looked up from germline, CDR1 is SGHRS and CDR2 is YFSETQ. The CDR3 nucleotides read TGCGCCAGCAGCTTGGCCGGACAGGCCCGCTCACCCCTCCACTTT. This translates into CASSLAGQARSPLHF.

The chain has TRBV27 and TRBJ2-5; perhaps TRBD1 as D (6 bases). V lost 0 bases and J 7 bases, leaving 9 bases between the germline ends. This CDR3 spans 13 amino acids. The V gene's germline CDR1 is MNHEY and CDR2 SMNVEV (reference sequence). Here the CDR3 DNA reads TGTGCCAGCAGTTTATCACTAGGGGGGACCCAGTACTTC. It specifies CASSLSLGGTQYF.

The rearrangement links TRBV7-6 to TRBJ2-7; 7 bases match TRBD1. The CDR3 sequence is 17 residues long. CDR1 SGHVS and CDR2 FNYEAQ come from the germline V gene. The V gene end was trimmed by 2 bases and the J gene end by 3 bases; junction bases not matched to a gene: 13. The CDR3 here is CASSLTGVKKLGYEQYF. The CDR3 bases are TGTGCCAGCAGCTTAACAGGGGTAAAAAAGCTTGGCTACGAGCAGTACTTC.

The chain combines TRBV28 with TRBJ2-4; D may be TRBD2 (5 bases). This CDR3 contains 15 residues. CDR1 is MDHEN, CDR2 SYDVKM, per germline. Trimming pared 3 bases from V and 0 bases from J, leaving 9 bases between. CDR3 protein: CASSFTGLAKNIQYF. DNA of the CDR3: TGTGCCAGCAGTTTTACCGGACTAGCCAAAAACATTCAGTACTTC.

This chain uses TRBV6-5 with TRBJ1-2; 7 bases are a match to TRBD1. The CDR3 loop spans 13 amino acids. In germline, CDR1 is MNHEY, CDR2 SVGAGI. Germline trimming cut 4 bases from V and 8 bases from J; bases unmatched to any gene: 7. The CDR3 is CASSSGQDGGYTF. The CDR3 bases are TGTGCCAGCAGTTCCGGACAGGATGGGGGCTACACCTTC.

The genes are TRBV4-1 and TRBJ1-4, with 7 positions matching TRBD1. CDR1 and CDR2 (germline): MGHRA, YSYEKL. The trim removed 4 bases at V and 5 bases at J, leaving 4 bases unmatched. The CDR3 totals 14 residues. The CDR3 DNA follows: TGCGCCAGCAGCCTGACAGGGTTAAATGAAAAACTGTTTTTT. Its translation is CASSLTGLNEKLFF.

The chain recombines TRBV19 with TRBJ2-1; TRBD2 matches at 8 bases. The V segment lost 3 bases and the J segment 3 bases; nucleotides outside the gene matches: 1. CDR3 length: 14 residues. CDR1 and CDR2 from the germline V gene are LNHDA and SQIVND (reference sequence). CDR3: CASSMRGDYNEQFF. CDR3 in DNA: TGTGCCAGTAGTATGCGGGGGGACTACAATGAGCAGTTCTTC.

The J gene is TRBJ2-5, the V gene TRBV27, with TRBD1 matching 9 bases. J lost 4 bases, V lost 5 bases, and 14 bases had no gene match. CDR1 is MNHEY and CDR2 is SMNVEV in the germline V gene (reference sequence). The CDR3 runs 17 residues. CDR3 nucleotide sequence: TGTGCCAGCAGTCCGTATTATGGGGACAGGGCCGGAGAGACCCAGTACTTC. It encodes CASSPYYGDRAGETQYF.

The chain combines TRBV5-4 with TRBJ2-5, with TRBD2 matching 13 bases. The trim removed 0 bases at V and 2 bases at J, leaving 4 bases unmatched. The CDR3 contains 17 residues. Germline values: CDR1 SGHNT, CDR2 YYREEE (reference sequence). CDR3 coding DNA: TGTGCCAGCAGCTTGGGGGGACTAGCGGGGACACAAGAGACCCAGTACTTC. It codes for CASSLGGLAGTQETQYF.